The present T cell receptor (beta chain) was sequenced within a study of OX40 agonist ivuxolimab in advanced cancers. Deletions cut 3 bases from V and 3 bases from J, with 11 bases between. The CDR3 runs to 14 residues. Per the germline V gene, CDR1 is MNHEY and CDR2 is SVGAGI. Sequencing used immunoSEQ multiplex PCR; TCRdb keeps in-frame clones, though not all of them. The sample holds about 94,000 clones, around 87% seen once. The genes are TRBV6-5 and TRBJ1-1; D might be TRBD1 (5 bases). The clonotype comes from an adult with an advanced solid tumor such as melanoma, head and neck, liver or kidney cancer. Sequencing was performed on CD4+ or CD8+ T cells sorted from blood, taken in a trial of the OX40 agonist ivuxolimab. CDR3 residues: CASSYLGRDTEAFF. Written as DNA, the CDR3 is TGTGCCAGCAGTTATTTGGGGCGAGACACTGAAGCTTTCTTT.